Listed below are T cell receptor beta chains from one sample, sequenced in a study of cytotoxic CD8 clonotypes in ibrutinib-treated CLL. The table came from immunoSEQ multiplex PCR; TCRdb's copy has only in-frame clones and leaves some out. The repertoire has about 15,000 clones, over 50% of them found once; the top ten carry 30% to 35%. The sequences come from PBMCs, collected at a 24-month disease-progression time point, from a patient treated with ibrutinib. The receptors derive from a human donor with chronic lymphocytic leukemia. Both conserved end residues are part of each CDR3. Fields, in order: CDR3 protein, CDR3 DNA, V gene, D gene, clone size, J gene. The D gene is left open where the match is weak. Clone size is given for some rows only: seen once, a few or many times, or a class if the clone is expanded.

CDR3 protein: CASSLEGPGSGRPSTDTQYF
CDR3 DNA: TGCGCCAGCAGCTTGGAGGGGCCGGGCTCGGGGAGGCCTAGCACAGATACGCAGTATTTT
V gene: TRBV5-1
D gene: -
clone size: once
J gene: TRBJ2-3

CDR3 protein: CASSPGIGETEAFF
CDR3 DNA: TGTGCCAGCAGCCCAGGGATAGGAGAAACTGAAGCTTTCTTT
V gene: TRBV28
D gene: -
clone size: -
J gene: TRBJ1-1

CDR3 protein: CASSSDRAENWNNEQFF
CDR3 DNA: TGTGCCAGCAGTTCGGACAGGGCGGAAAATTGGAACAATGAGCAGTTCTTC
V gene: TRBV7-9
D gene: TRBD1
clone size: -
J gene: TRBJ2-1

CDR3 protein: CASLVQSDGIIEAFF
CDR3 DNA: TGTGCCAGTTTGGTTCAGTCGGACGGGATAATTGAAGCTTTCTTT
V gene: TRBV5-6
D gene: -
clone size: few
J gene: TRBJ1-1

CDR3 protein: CASSLVQGQETQYF
CDR3 DNA: TGTGCCAGCAGCTTAGTACAGGGACAGGAGACCCAGTACTTC
V gene: TRBV11-2
D gene: TRBD1
clone size: -
J gene: TRBJ2-5

CDR3 protein: CASSPSWGAENEQFF
CDR3 DNA: TGTGCCAGCAGCCCCAGCTGGGGAGCGGAGAATGAGCAGTTCTTC
V gene: TRBV5-4
D gene: -
clone size: few
J gene: TRBJ2-1

CDR3 protein: CASTSGRHNEKLFF
CDR3 DNA: TGTGCCAGCACCTCCGGACGGCATAATGAAAAACTGTTTTTT
V gene: TRBV6-1
D gene: -
clone size: -
J gene: TRBJ1-4

CDR3 protein: CASSQGQGWTEAFF
CDR3 DNA: TGCGCCAGCAGCCAGGGACAGGGGTGGACTGAAGCTTTCTTT
V gene: TRBV5-1
D gene: TRBD1
clone size: medium-sized
J gene: TRBJ1-1

CDR3 protein: CASSPRQGGSGNTIYF
CDR3 DNA: TGTGCCAGCTCGCCACGACAAGGGGGCTCTGGAAACACCATATATTTT
V gene: TRBV18
D gene: -
clone size: -
J gene: TRBJ1-3

CDR3 protein: CASSISRQVNEKLFF
CDR3 DNA: TGTGCCAGTAGTATATCAAGGCAGGTGAATGAAAAACTGTTTTTT
V gene: TRBV19
D gene: -
clone size: -
J gene: TRBJ1-4

CDR3 protein: CASSFRLTSGQGVTEAFF
CDR3 DNA: TGTGCCAGCAGTTTCCGATTAACTTCAGGACAGGGTGTCACTGAAGCTTTCTTT
V gene: TRBV27
D gene: TRBD1
clone size: -
J gene: TRBJ1-1

CDR3 protein: CSVESRQGVYGYTF
CDR3 DNA: TGCAGCGTTGAGTCCCGACAGGGGGTCTATGGCTACACCTTC
V gene: TRBV29-1
D gene: TRBD1
clone size: medium-sized
J gene: TRBJ1-2

CDR3 protein: CASSIGQFISGANVLTF
CDR3 DNA: TGTGCCAGCAGTATAGGACAGTTTATCTCTGGGGCCAACGTCCTGACTTTC
V gene: TRBV27
D gene: -
clone size: few
J gene: TRBJ2-6

CDR3 protein: CASSLSGQGYGYTF
CDR3 DNA: TGCGCCAGCAGCCTCTCGGGACAGGGGTATGGCTACACCTTC
V gene: TRBV4-1
D gene: TRBD1
clone size: few
J gene: TRBJ1-2

CDR3 protein: CASSHMDSDEQYF
CDR3 DNA: TGTGCCAGCAGTCATATGGACAGTGACGAGCAGTACTTC
V gene: TRBV28
D gene: -
clone size: few
J gene: TRBJ2-7

CDR3 protein: CASARQGSWEQYF
CDR3 DNA: TGCGCCAGCGCCCGACAGGGGTCTTGGGAGCAGTACTTC
V gene: TRBV10-1
D gene: TRBD1
clone size: few
J gene: TRBJ2-7

CDR3 protein: CASSLGQAEMNTEAFF
CDR3 DNA: TGTGCCAGCAGCTTAGGCCAGGCGGAGATGAACACTGAAGCTTTCTTT
V gene: TRBV11-2
D gene: -
clone size: -
J gene: TRBJ1-1

CDR3 protein: CASSPTQGARGYTF
CDR3 DNA: TGTGCCAGCAGCCCAACCCAGGGGGCGAGAGGCTACACCTTC
V gene: TRBV4-2
D gene: TRBD1
clone size: -
J gene: TRBJ1-2

CDR3 protein: CASSGTAYYGYTF
CDR3 DNA: TGTGCCAGCTCAGGGACCGCTTACTATGGCTACACCTTC
V gene: TRBV18
D gene: -
clone size: -
J gene: TRBJ1-2

CDR3 protein: CASNQDQNIQYF
CDR3 DNA: TGTGCCAGTAACCAGGACCAAAACATTCAGTACTTC
V gene: TRBV5-4
D gene: -
clone size: -
J gene: TRBJ2-4

CDR3 protein: CASSLEFGTDTQYF
CDR3 DNA: TGTGCCAGCAGCTTAGAGTTTGGTACAGATACGCAGTATTTT
V gene: TRBV7-9
D gene: -
clone size: few
J gene: TRBJ2-3

CDR3 protein: CASSFREPYEQYF
CDR3 DNA: TGTGCCAGCAGTTTTAGGGAACCCTACGAGCAGTACTTC
V gene: TRBV27
D gene: -
clone size: -
J gene: TRBJ2-7

CDR3 protein: CASGSVPTFGYTF
CDR3 DNA: TGTGCCAGTGGCAGCGTACCGACATTTGGCTACACCTTC
V gene: TRBV19
D gene: -
clone size: medium-sized
J gene: TRBJ1-2

CDR3 protein: CASSIADGSNYGYTF
CDR3 DNA: TGTGCCAGTAGTATAGCCGACGGTTCTAACTATGGCTACACCTTC
V gene: TRBV19
D gene: -
clone size: -
J gene: TRBJ1-2

CDR3 protein: CASSIGTDPNQPQHF
CDR3 DNA: TGCGCCAGCAGCATCGGGACAGATCCCAATCAGCCCCAGCATTTT
V gene: TRBV5-1
D gene: TRBD1
clone size: few
J gene: TRBJ1-5

CDR3 protein: CASSDGSASQPQHF
CDR3 DNA: TGTGCCAGCAGTGACGGGTCGGCCAGTCAGCCCCAGCATTTT
V gene: TRBV2
D gene: -
clone size: few
J gene: TRBJ1-5

CDR3 protein: CASIKDRGYTEAFF
CDR3 DNA: TGTGCCAGTATTAAGGACAGGGGGTACACTGAAGCTTTCTTT
V gene: TRBV19
D gene: TRBD1
clone size: -
J gene: TRBJ1-1

CDR3 protein: CASSLVGRVNYGYTF
CDR3 DNA: TGTGCCAGCAGCTTGGTGGGCAGGGTGAACTATGGCTACACCTTC
V gene: TRBV7-9
D gene: -
clone size: few
J gene: TRBJ1-2

CDR3 protein: CASSWTATGPQHF
CDR3 DNA: TGTGCCAGCAGCTGGACAGCAACCGGGCCCCAGCATTTT
V gene: TRBV27
D gene: -
clone size: -
J gene: TRBJ1-5

CDR3 protein: CASSQNLQGAGYTF
CDR3 DNA: TGTGCCAGCTCGCAAAATTTACAGGGGGCTGGCTACACCTTC
V gene: TRBV18
D gene: TRBD1
clone size: -
J gene: TRBJ1-2

CDR3 protein: CASSDGGLSYTF
CDR3 DNA: TGTGCCAGCAGCGACGGGGGTCTTAGCTACACCTTC
V gene: TRBV11-2
D gene: -
clone size: -
J gene: TRBJ1-2

CDR3 protein: CASSLTGGAGTEAFF
CDR3 DNA: TGTGCCAGCAGCTTGACAGGGGGCGCAGGAACTGAAGCTTTCTTT
V gene: TRBV7-9
D gene: TRBD1
clone size: -
J gene: TRBJ1-1

CDR3 protein: CASSSTWLDSYEQYF
CDR3 DNA: TGCGCCAGCAGCTCTACTTGGCTAGACTCCTACGAGCAGTACTTC
V gene: TRBV4-1
D gene: -
clone size: -
J gene: TRBJ2-7

CDR3 protein: CASSDGRYRSYTF
CDR3 DNA: TGTGCCAGCAGTGATGGGCGATATCGGAGCTACACCTTC
V gene: TRBV2
D gene: -
clone size: few
J gene: TRBJ1-2

CDR3 protein: CASTSLGSGNTIYF
CDR3 DNA: TGTGCCAGTACCTCACTGGGATCTGGAAACACCATATATTTT
V gene: TRBV19
D gene: -
clone size: few
J gene: TRBJ1-3

CDR3 protein: CAISSRKQETQYF
CDR3 DNA: TGTGCCATCAGCTCTAGGAAACAAGAGACCCAGTACTTC
V gene: TRBV10-3
D gene: -
clone size: -
J gene: TRBJ2-5

CDR3 protein: CASSLAGRGMVVEAFF
CDR3 DNA: TGTGCCAGCAGCTTAGCGGGCCGGGGAATGGTTGTTGAAGCTTTCTTT
V gene: TRBV7-9
D gene: -
clone size: few
J gene: TRBJ1-1

CDR3 protein: CASSLGQSSTDTQYF
CDR3 DNA: TGTGCCAGCAGCCTCGGACAGTCTAGCACAGATACGCAGTATTTT
V gene: TRBV6-5
D gene: -
clone size: -
J gene: TRBJ2-3

CDR3 protein: CASSLASHWGRWLNEQFF
CDR3 DNA: TGCGCCAGCAGCTTGGCTAGCCATTGGGGCAGGTGGCTCAATGAGCAGTTCTTC
V gene: TRBV5-1
D gene: -
clone size: medium-sized
J gene: TRBJ2-1

CDR3 protein: CASSPAERGYGYTF
CDR3 DNA: TGTGCCAGCTCCCCAGCGGAGAGAGGCTATGGCTACACCTTC
V gene: TRBV18
D gene: -
clone size: few
J gene: TRBJ1-2

CDR3 protein: CASSVASGGSSGNTIYF
CDR3 DNA: TGTGCCAGCAGCGTAGCTTCGGGGGGTAGCTCTGGAAACACCATATATTTT
V gene: TRBV9
D gene: -
clone size: -
J gene: TRBJ1-3

CDR3 protein: CASSLDYRAGYTF
CDR3 DNA: TGTGCCAGCAGCTTAGATTACAGGGCTGGCTACACCTTC
V gene: TRBV7-9
D gene: -
clone size: -
J gene: TRBJ1-2

CDR3 protein: CASSSGWDTQYF
CDR3 DNA: TGTGCCAGCAGCTCGGGGTGGGATACGCAGTATTTT
V gene: TRBV7-9
D gene: -
clone size: -
J gene: TRBJ2-3

CDR3 protein: CASSFLTETQYF
CDR3 DNA: TGTGCCAGCAGCTTTTTAACAGAGACCCAGTACTTC
V gene: TRBV7-9
D gene: -
clone size: medium-sized
J gene: TRBJ2-5

CDR3 protein: CASIRTGNTEAFF
CDR3 DNA: TGTGCCAGCATACGGACGGGGAACACTGAAGCTTTCTTT
V gene: TRBV4-2
D gene: -
clone size: -
J gene: TRBJ1-1

CDR3 protein: CASSPQGRGVNEKLFF
CDR3 DNA: TGTGCCAGCAGTCCTCAGGGACGGGGCGTTAATGAAAAACTGTTTTTT
V gene: TRBV7-8
D gene: -
clone size: -
J gene: TRBJ1-4

CDR3 protein: CASSNSYEQYF
CDR3 DNA: TGTGCCAGTAGCAACTCCTACGAGCAGTACTTC
V gene: TRBV19
D gene: -
clone size: -
J gene: TRBJ2-7

CDR3 protein: CASSLAGPEAFF
CDR3 DNA: TGTGCCAGCAGCTTAGCGGGGCCTGAAGCTTTCTTT
V gene: TRBV7-9
D gene: -
clone size: -
J gene: TRBJ1-1

CDR3 protein: CSARRNTEAFF
CDR3 DNA: TGCAGTGCTAGGCGGAACACTGAAGCTTTCTTT
V gene: TRBV20-1
D gene: -
clone size: -
J gene: TRBJ1-1

CDR3 protein: CASSDRQGFYEQYF
CDR3 DNA: TGTGCCAGCAGCGACCGACAGGGTTTCTACGAGCAGTACTTC
V gene: TRBV11-1
D gene: TRBD1
clone size: -
J gene: TRBJ2-7

CDR3 protein: CAWSGADRGYGYTF
CDR3 DNA: TGTGCCTGGAGTGGGGCGGACAGGGGGTACGGCTACACCTTC
V gene: TRBV30
D gene: TRBD1
clone size: -
J gene: TRBJ1-2

CDR3 protein: CASTPGAAIWYGYTF
CDR3 DNA: TGTGCCAGCACCCCGGGGGCCGCCATCTGGTATGGCTACACCTTC
V gene: TRBV6-5
D gene: -
clone size: -
J gene: TRBJ1-2

CDR3 protein: CASSLGQGRNTGELFF
CDR3 DNA: TGTGCCAGCAGCCTCGGACAGGGGAGGAACACCGGGGAGCTGTTTTTT
V gene: TRBV7-9
D gene: TRBD1
clone size: -
J gene: TRBJ2-2

CDR3 protein: CASSSGLTGELFF
CDR3 DNA: TGTGCCAGCAGCTCGGGTCTAACCGGGGAGCTGTTTTTT
V gene: TRBV11-2
D gene: -
clone size: few
J gene: TRBJ2-2

CDR3 protein: CASTSTGRTEAFF
CDR3 DNA: TGCGCCAGCACCTCCACAGGGAGGACTGAAGCTTTCTTT
V gene: TRBV5-1
D gene: -
clone size: few
J gene: TRBJ1-1

CDR3 protein: CASSSTEHYTF
CDR3 DNA: TGTGCCAGCAGCTCGACAGAGCACTACACCTTC
V gene: TRBV2
D gene: -
clone size: -
J gene: TRBJ1-2

CDR3 protein: CAISAWKDRSLEKLFF
CDR3 DNA: TGTGCCATCAGTGCCTGGAAGGACCGGAGTTTGGAAAAACTGTTTTTT
V gene: TRBV10-3
D gene: -
clone size: once
J gene: TRBJ1-4

CDR3 protein: CASSSPSGVDEQFF
CDR3 DNA: TGTGCCAGCAGTTCCCCTAGCGGGGTAGATGAGCAGTTCTTC
V gene: TRBV6-5
D gene: TRBD2
clone size: few
J gene: TRBJ2-1